Each of the 2 T cell receptor beta chains below was sequenced from the same sample in a study of T-cell memory formation after mild COVID-19. Via MiXCR, TCRdb re-called the 5' RACE reads, giving one row per CDR3 protein. Of about 410,000 distinct CDR3 sequences detected, roughly 18% appear once; the ten largest clones hold around a fifth. Sequencing used PBMCs or a T cell subset sorted from them (not recorded which). These receptors originate from a man between 18 and 29 years old who had mild COVID-19 (a few samples of this study predate the infection). Cell type and time point are not known.

The chain has TRBV6-2 or TRBV6-3 and TRBJ2-1; D gene ambiguous. Germline V CDR1 and CDR2: MNHEY, SVGEGT. This CDR3 comprises 12 residues. V lost 3 bases to trimming and J lost 10 bases, with 10 bases between them. In DNA form, the CDR3 reads TGTGCCAGCAGTTATGACACTGCAGAGCAGTTCTTC. Residues: CASSYDTAEQFF.

The V gene is TRBV29-1, the J gene TRBJ1-1; TRBD1 agrees at 7 bases. The CDR3 length is 14 residues. The V and J ends lost 7 bases and 5 bases, in that order; junction bases with no gene match: 13. CDR1 SQVTM and CDR2 ANQGSEA come from the germline V gene. DNA for the CDR3: TGCAGCGGAGGCCGGTCAGGGGGACGGACTGAAGCTTTCTTT. Amino acid sequence: CSGGRSGGRTEAFF. The full variable domain, in which reference TRBV29-1 and TRBJ1-1 provide the parts outside the CDR3, is SAVISQKPSRDICQRGTSLTIQCQVDSQVTMMFWYRQQPGQSLTLIATANQGSEATYESGFVIDKFPISRPNLTFSTLTVSNMSPEDSSIYLCSGGRSGGRTEAFFGQGTRLTVV.